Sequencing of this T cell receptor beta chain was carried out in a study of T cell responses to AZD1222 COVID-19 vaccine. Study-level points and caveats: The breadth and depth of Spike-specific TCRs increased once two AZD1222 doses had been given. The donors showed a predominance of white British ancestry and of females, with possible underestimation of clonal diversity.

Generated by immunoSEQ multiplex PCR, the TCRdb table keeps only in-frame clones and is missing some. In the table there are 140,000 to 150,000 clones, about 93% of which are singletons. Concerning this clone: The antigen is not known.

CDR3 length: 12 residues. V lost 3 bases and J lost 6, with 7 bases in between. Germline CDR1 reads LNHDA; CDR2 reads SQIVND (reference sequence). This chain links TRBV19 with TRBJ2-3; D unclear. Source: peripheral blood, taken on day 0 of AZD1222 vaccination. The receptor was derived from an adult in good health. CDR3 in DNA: TGTGCCAGTAGTATCGTAAGGGATACGCAGTATTTT. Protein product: CASSIVRDTQYF.